This is a list of T cell receptor beta chains from one sample in a study of cytomegalovirus exposure and HLA in healthy donors. TCRdb's copy holds only in-frame clones and misses some; the assay was immunoSEQ multiplex PCR. The sample comprises some 130,000 clones, roughly four fifths of which are singletons, and under 8.5% rests with the top ten. Sequenced: PBMCs. These receptors were collected from a male donor in good health and CMV-seronegative. Each CDR3 is given with its conserved first and last residue. The order of the fields is CDR3 DNA, CDR3 protein, V gene, clone size, J gene, D gene. D genes are given only for firm matches. Size is omitted from some rows. Given values are once, few, many or a class for expanded clones.

CDR3nt: TGTGCCAGCAGTTACAGGACAGTTGGCGGAACTGAAGCTTTCTTT
CDR3aa: CASSYRTVGGTEAFF
v_gene: TRBV6-5
abundance: NA
j_gene: TRBJ1-1
d_gene: NA

CDR3nt: TGTGCCAGTAGAGAGGGACAGGTGAACACTGAAGCTTTCTTT
CDR3aa: CASREGQVNTEAFF
v_gene: TRBV19
abundance: NA
j_gene: TRBJ1-1
d_gene: TRBD1

CDR3nt: TGCAGCGTTGAAGGATTCAGGACTAGCGGGGGGGAGAGGATTAATGAGCAGTTCTTC
CDR3aa: CSVEGFRTSGGERINEQFF
v_gene: TRBV29-1
abundance: NA
j_gene: TRBJ2-1
d_gene: TRBD2

CDR3nt: TGTGCCAGCAGTCCCGAGGGCAGGGGCCTGGGGTACGAGCAGTACTTC
CDR3aa: CASSPEGRGLGYEQYF
v_gene: TRBV25-1
abundance: NA
j_gene: TRBJ2-7
d_gene: NA

CDR3nt: TGTGCCAGCAGCTTAGAGGGACTGACTCTCGAGCAGTACTTC
CDR3aa: CASSLEGLTLEQYF
v_gene: TRBV7-2
abundance: NA
j_gene: TRBJ2-7
d_gene: NA

CDR3nt: TGTGCCAGCAGTTTGCGCAGCCTCCGGGACAGGGATCAGCCCCAGCATTTT
CDR3aa: CASSLRSLRDRDQPQHF
v_gene: TRBV28
abundance: NA
j_gene: TRBJ1-5
d_gene: TRBD1

CDR3nt: TGTGCCAGCAGCAGAACCGGACAGGGGGCTTCACCCCTCCACTTT
CDR3aa: CASSRTGQGASPLHF
v_gene: TRBV7-9
abundance: NA
j_gene: TRBJ1-6
d_gene: TRBD1

CDR3nt: TGTGCCAGCAGTTTATCTAGACTAGCGGGGGACCCTGATAACACCGGGGAGCTGTTTTTT
CDR3aa: CASSLSRLAGDPDNTGELFF
v_gene: TRBV28
abundance: NA
j_gene: TRBJ2-2
d_gene: TRBD2

CDR3nt: TGTGCCAGCAGCCCTGACAGGGGTAAGGAAAAACTGTTTTTT
CDR3aa: CASSPDRGKEKLFF
v_gene: TRBV27
abundance: once
j_gene: TRBJ1-4
d_gene: TRBD1

CDR3nt: TGTGCCAGCAGTGACTTTAGGAGGGGGCGGAGTGGACACGAGCAGTACTTC
CDR3aa: CASSDFRRGRSGHEQYF
v_gene: TRBV6-4
abundance: few
j_gene: TRBJ2-7
d_gene: NA

CDR3nt: TGTGCCAGCAGTCTAGACAGGGGGCCTGGGCAAGGCTACACCTTC
CDR3aa: CASSLDRGPGQGYTF
v_gene: TRBV27
abundance: once
j_gene: TRBJ1-2
d_gene: TRBD1

CDR3nt: TGTGCCAGCAGCTTAGGACTAGCGGGGCCCCGGGATGAGCAGTTCTTC
CDR3aa: CASSLGLAGPRDEQFF
v_gene: TRBV7-2
abundance: few
j_gene: TRBJ2-1
d_gene: TRBD2

CDR3nt: TGTGCCAGCAGCGAAACTAGCGGGGGGAGGACAGATACGCAGTATTTT
CDR3aa: CASSETSGGRTDTQYF
v_gene: TRBV9
abundance: NA
j_gene: TRBJ2-3
d_gene: TRBD2

CDR3nt: TGTGCCAGCAGCGTGAGTGGAAACACCATATATTTT
CDR3aa: CASSVSGNTIYF
v_gene: TRBV7-9
abundance: NA
j_gene: TRBJ1-3
d_gene: NA

CDR3nt: TGCAGAGCAGGGGGCAATAATGAAGCTTTCTTT
CDR3aa: CRAGGNNEAFF
v_gene: TRBV29-1
abundance: NA
j_gene: TRBJ1-1
d_gene: TRBD1

CDR3nt: TGTGCCAGCAGCCCTCAGACAGGGGATAGTGAAGCTTTCTTT
CDR3aa: CASSPQTGDSEAFF
v_gene: TRBV7-8
abundance: NA
j_gene: TRBJ1-1
d_gene: TRBD1

CDR3nt: TGTGCCAGCAGCTTAGAAGGGACTCACTGGGAGACCCAGTACTTC
CDR3aa: CASSLEGTHWETQYF
v_gene: TRBV11-2
abundance: NA
j_gene: TRBJ2-5
d_gene: NA

CDR3nt: TGTGCCAGCGTCCCGACAGGGGGAATTTCTTTACCGAACACTGAAGCTTTCTTT
CDR3aa: CASVPTGGISLPNTEAFF
v_gene: TRBV2
abundance: NA
j_gene: TRBJ1-1
d_gene: TRBD1

CDR3nt: TGTGCCAGCAGCTTCGGAGGGGGCGCGCAGGGGTCCCAGCATTTT
CDR3aa: CASSFGGGAQGSQHF
v_gene: TRBV7-2
abundance: NA
j_gene: TRBJ1-5
d_gene: TRBD1

CDR3nt: TGTGCCAGCTCACCAAGGTTAGCGGTTTCGAAACCGACGGGACCGAACACTGAAGCTTTCTTT
CDR3aa: CASSPRLAVSKPTGPNTEAFF
v_gene: TRBV18
abundance: NA
j_gene: TRBJ1-1
d_gene: NA

CDR3nt: TGTGCCAGCAGCTTGGCGTCGGGTCAGCCCCAGCATTTT
CDR3aa: CASSLASGQPQHF
v_gene: TRBV5-6
abundance: NA
j_gene: TRBJ1-5
d_gene: NA

CDR3nt: TGTGCCAGCACCCTTCGACAGGGCACTGAAGCTTTCTTT
CDR3aa: CASTLRQGTEAFF
v_gene: TRBV5-4
abundance: NA
j_gene: TRBJ1-1
d_gene: TRBD1

CDR3nt: TGCAGCGTCCAAGAGGCCCGGGACAGGGTTGTCTTCTTC
CDR3aa: CSVQEARDRVVFF
v_gene: TRBV29-1
abundance: NA
j_gene: TRBJ2-1
d_gene: TRBD1

CDR3nt: TGTGCCAGCAGCTCAACTTCACTAGCGGGAGGGCCGTTCCTCGGCGAGCAGTACTTC
CDR3aa: CASSSTSLAGGPFLGEQYF
v_gene: TRBV5-8
abundance: NA
j_gene: TRBJ2-7
d_gene: TRBD2

CDR3nt: TGTGCCAGCAGTGCCAACAGGGGGCAGCAGTTCTTC
CDR3aa: CASSANRGQQFF
v_gene: TRBV25-1
abundance: NA
j_gene: TRBJ2-1
d_gene: TRBD1

CDR3nt: TGTGCCAGCAGCTCGCCCCTGAAGGGGGCTTGGCGGGGCACTGAAGCTTTCTTT
CDR3aa: CASSSPLKGAWRGTEAFF
v_gene: TRBV7-2
abundance: NA
j_gene: TRBJ1-1
d_gene: TRBD1

CDR3nt: TGTGCCAGCAGCCGCACGGGAGTCTACGAGCAGTACTTC
CDR3aa: CASSRTGVYEQYF
v_gene: TRBV5-4
abundance: NA
j_gene: TRBJ2-7
d_gene: NA

CDR3nt: TGTGCCAGCAGCTTACCCGTCGGTGGGGGGGGCCTAACAGATACGCAGTATTTT
CDR3aa: CASSLPVGGGGLTDTQYF
v_gene: TRBV7-2
abundance: few
j_gene: TRBJ2-3
d_gene: NA

CDR3nt: TGTGCCAGCAGCTTAAATGGGCTAGCGGGGGAAGAGACCCAGTACTTC
CDR3aa: CASSLNGLAGEETQYF
v_gene: TRBV7-9
abundance: NA
j_gene: TRBJ2-5
d_gene: TRBD2

CDR3nt: TGTGCCAGCAGCCAATCGGGAGTATCCGGCGAAAAACTGTTTTTT
CDR3aa: CASSQSGVSGEKLFF
v_gene: TRBV16
abundance: few
j_gene: TRBJ1-4
d_gene: NA

CDR3nt: TGTGCCAGCAGCTCGGAGATACAGGGATCCAACTCTGGAAACACCATATATTTT
CDR3aa: CASSSEIQGSNSGNTIYF
v_gene: TRBV7-2
abundance: NA
j_gene: TRBJ1-3
d_gene: NA

CDR3nt: TGCGCCAGCAGCTGGTGGGGGGGCGGGTACGAGCAGTACTTC
CDR3aa: CASSWWGGGYEQYF
v_gene: TRBV5-1
abundance: NA
j_gene: TRBJ2-7
d_gene: NA

CDR3nt: TGTGCCAGCTCAGTGACAGGGCCCCCGGGCGATACGCAGTATTTT
CDR3aa: CASSVTGPPGDTQYF
v_gene: TRBV18
abundance: NA
j_gene: TRBJ2-3
d_gene: TRBD1

CDR3nt: TGTGCCAGCAGTTACTCGATCGACTTGAACACTGAAGCTTTCTTT
CDR3aa: CASSYSIDLNTEAFF
v_gene: TRBV6-5
abundance: NA
j_gene: TRBJ1-1
d_gene: NA

CDR3nt: TGTGCCAGCAGCTCACCAAAGACAGGGGGGAATGGCTACACCTTC
CDR3aa: CASSSPKTGGNGYTF
v_gene: TRBV7-2
abundance: NA
j_gene: TRBJ1-2
d_gene: TRBD1

CDR3nt: TGTGCCAGTAGTATCCTTTTTGGCTGGGACTCCTCTATCAGACCCCAGCATTTT
CDR3aa: CASSILFGWDSSIRPQHF
v_gene: TRBV19
abundance: once
j_gene: TRBJ1-5
d_gene: NA

CDR3nt: TGCGCCAGCAGCCAAGATAGTCAGCGGGGTGGGGGACGGGAGCAGTACTTC
CDR3aa: CASSQDSQRGGGREQYF
v_gene: TRBV4-3
abundance: many
j_gene: TRBJ2-7
d_gene: TRBD2

CDR3nt: TGTGCCAGTAGAGGAGGGGCCACCAATCAGCCCCAGCATTTT
CDR3aa: CASRGGATNQPQHF
v_gene: TRBV19
abundance: once
j_gene: TRBJ1-5
d_gene: NA

CDR3nt: TGTGCCAGCAGCTCGTTCTTACAGGGGAGCAATCAGCCCCAGCATTTT
CDR3aa: CASSSFLQGSNQPQHF
v_gene: TRBV5-5
abundance: NA
j_gene: TRBJ1-5
d_gene: TRBD1

CDR3nt: TGTGCCAGCACACCTAGCGGTCTGGGGGGAAATGAGCAGTTCTTC
CDR3aa: CASTPSGLGGNEQFF
v_gene: TRBV28
abundance: NA
j_gene: TRBJ2-1
d_gene: TRBD2

CDR3nt: TGTGCCAGCAGCGTATCCGACAGGGCTTTTGAAAAACTGTTTTTT
CDR3aa: CASSVSDRAFEKLFF
v_gene: TRBV9
abundance: once
j_gene: TRBJ1-4
d_gene: TRBD1

CDR3nt: TGTGCCTGGAGTCAAAACAGGGGGCGCCGGGGCTACACCTTC
CDR3aa: CAWSQNRGRRGYTF
v_gene: TRBV30
abundance: few
j_gene: TRBJ1-2
d_gene: TRBD1

CDR3nt: TGTGCCAGCAGACCAACTAGCGGGGGTTCCTACGAGCAGTACTTC
CDR3aa: CASRPTSGGSYEQYF
v_gene: TRBV28
abundance: NA
j_gene: TRBJ2-7
d_gene: TRBD2

CDR3nt: TGTGCCAGCAGCGCCCGACAGGGGGGCGGCACAGATACGCAGTATTTT
CDR3aa: CASSARQGGGTDTQYF
v_gene: TRBV7-9
abundance: NA
j_gene: TRBJ2-3
d_gene: TRBD1

CDR3nt: TGTGCCAGCAGTTCGCTCCGGGTCGTGAACACTGAAGCTTTCTTT
CDR3aa: CASSSLRVVNTEAFF
v_gene: TRBV27
abundance: NA
j_gene: TRBJ1-1
d_gene: NA

CDR3nt: TGTGCCAGCAGCGTCCCGACAGGGACCCAAGAGACCCAGTACTTC
CDR3aa: CASSVPTGTQETQYF
v_gene: TRBV5-4
abundance: NA
j_gene: TRBJ2-5
d_gene: TRBD1

CDR3nt: TGTGCCTGGATCGCGACTGCCTTGAGGGCTTTCTTT
CDR3aa: CAWIATALRAFF
v_gene: TRBV30
abundance: NA
j_gene: TRBJ1-1
d_gene: NA

CDR3nt: TGTGCCAGCAGCGTAGAAGGGGGGACTAGCGGCTGGGATACGCAGTATTTT
CDR3aa: CASSVEGGTSGWDTQYF
v_gene: TRBV9
abundance: NA
j_gene: TRBJ2-3
d_gene: TRBD2

CDR3nt: TGTGCCTGGACTAGCGGGGGCACAGATACGCAGTATTTT
CDR3aa: CAWTSGGTDTQYF
v_gene: TRBV30
abundance: once
j_gene: TRBJ2-3
d_gene: TRBD2

CDR3nt: TGTGCCAGCAGTTTATGGAGACTAGCGGGGACCTACGAGCAGTACTTC
CDR3aa: CASSLWRLAGTYEQYF
v_gene: TRBV28
abundance: few
j_gene: TRBJ2-7
d_gene: TRBD2

CDR3nt: TGTGCCAGCAGCTTAGTCCAGGGGGCAATGTACGAGCAGTACTTC
CDR3aa: CASSLVQGAMYEQYF
v_gene: TRBV7-2
abundance: NA
j_gene: TRBJ2-7
d_gene: TRBD1

CDR3nt: TGTGCCAGCAGTTATTCCGGGACTAGCGTCGCAGATACGCAGTATTTT
CDR3aa: CASSYSGTSVADTQYF
v_gene: TRBV6-5
abundance: NA
j_gene: TRBJ2-3
d_gene: TRBD2

CDR3nt: TGTGCCAGCAGCCCAGACAGGGGGCGGGCAGATACGCAGTATTTT
CDR3aa: CASSPDRGRADTQYF
v_gene: TRBV7-2
abundance: NA
j_gene: TRBJ2-3
d_gene: TRBD1

CDR3nt: TGTGCCAGCAGTGCCGCGACTAGGCCGCAGTATTTT
CDR3aa: CASSAATRPQYF
v_gene: TRBV25-1
abundance: NA
j_gene: TRBJ2-3
d_gene: NA